This TCR beta chain was recovered during a study of blood T cell repertoires in COVID-19 (TCRdb year 2020). Broadly, across the study: Samples covering the acute and convalescent phases of COVID-19 were provided by collaborators in the United States, Italy and Spain. A freely available public database, intended as a resource for researchers studying the immune response to SARS-CoV-2, is where the repertoires were released. The samples were drawn from the first 160 participants of the ongoing ImmuneRACE study and from 950 to 1,500 subjects provided by 6 global collaborators. The prospective study material was composed of cDNA or gDNA derived from T cells, B-cell-depleted T cells, or PBMCs. Where available, HLA class I and class II types were taken from metadata supplied by the sample provider and were not determined by assay-based typing. Nearly every sample came with metadata listing a de-identified subject ID, COVID-19 status, age in years and sex. Deeply sampled blood TCRbeta repertoires from subjects exposed to, actively infected with, or recovered from COVID-19 were included in the dataset.

TCRbeta CDR3 regions were amplified from genomic DNA by means of the immunoSEQ Assay, a bias-controlled multiplex PCR. The paper's data handling went like this. Within the assay, amplification of reference gene primers was used to estimate how many nucleated cells each sample contained. To quantify the absolute abundance of each unique TCRbeta CDR3 rearrangement, sequence reads were collapsed and filtered. For each sample, productive Simpson clonality was calculated by taking the square root of Simpson's diversity index across productive rearrangements. TCRdb provides this immuneACCESS table in a form limited to in-frame rearrangements. Some clones are lacking; in checked studies, under half of them reflect an unresolved V gene, and why the rest are absent is not known. For V, J and clone size, that table is used; D and trimming come from the DNA. The sample includes 120,000 to 150,000 clones, with 85% to 90% observed a single time. Of the sample, less than 45% falls within the top ten clones.

The germline V gene sets CDR1 to SGHVS and CDR2 to FNYEAQ. V drops 4 bases and J drops 3 bases, leaving 18 bases in between. The CDR3, from cysteine to phenylalanine, totals 16 residues. The kept DNA is CDR3 alone, 48 bases in frame from the first base. Broader findings and caveats from the paper: Clinical and demographic metadata were provided uncurated, with the amount varying by source and participant.

Another Seattle source contributed samples from volunteer blood donors who had recovered from COVID-19. Collaborating institutions collected whole blood in K2EDTA tubes following their own protocols. For TCRbeta analysis, collaborator samples were shipped as frozen whole blood, as isolated PBMCs, or as DNA extracted from either sample type. Comment on this clone: The antigen it recognizes is unknown. Nothing much larger sits one base from this clone, and base qualities are not available.

The sequence was obtained from a man aged 50-59 years who had recovered from COVID-19. The sequencing input was peripheral blood. Here the chain combines TRBV7-6 and TRBJ1-1; the D segment could be TRBD1, given 5 matching bases. The bases are TGTGCCAGCAGCTCCGCTACGGGGGAAGGGGACACTGAAGCTTTCTTT. This is translated as CASSSATGEGDTEAFF.